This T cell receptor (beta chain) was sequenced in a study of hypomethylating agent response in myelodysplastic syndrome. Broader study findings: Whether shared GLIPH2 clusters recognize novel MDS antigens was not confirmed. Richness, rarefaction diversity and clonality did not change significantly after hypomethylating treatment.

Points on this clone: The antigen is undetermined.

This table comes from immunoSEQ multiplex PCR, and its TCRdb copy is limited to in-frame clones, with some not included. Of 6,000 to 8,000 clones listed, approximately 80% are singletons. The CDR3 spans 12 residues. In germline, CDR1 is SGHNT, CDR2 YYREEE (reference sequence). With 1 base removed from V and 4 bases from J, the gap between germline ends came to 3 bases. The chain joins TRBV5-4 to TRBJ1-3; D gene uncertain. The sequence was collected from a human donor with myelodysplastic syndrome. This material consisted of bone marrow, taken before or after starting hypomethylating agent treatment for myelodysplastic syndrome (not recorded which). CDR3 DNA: TGTGCCAGCAGCTTGAGAGGAAACACCATATATTTT. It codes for CASSLRGNTIYF.